This T cell receptor beta chain was found in a study of T cell responses to AZD1222 COVID-19 vaccine. Only in-frame clones appear in the TCRdb table, and some are missing; sequencing was by immunoSEQ multiplex PCR. The sample shows about 140,000 clones, 85% to 90% of them seen only once. Trimming pared 5 bases from V and 4 bases from J, leaving 6 bases between. The CDR3 runs to 11 residues. The chain employs TRBV12-3 or TRBV12-4 and TRBJ2-7; D is ambiguous. The receptor was derived from an adult in good health. The sample in question was peripheral blood, obtained on day 0 of AZD1222 vaccination. The CDR3 DNA follows: TGTGCCAGCAGTCCAGTTTACGAGCAGTACTTC. The encoded protein is CASSPVYEQYF.